The subject of this entry is one TCR beta chain. The antigen is undetermined. This CDR3 spans 13 amino acids. J lost 2 bases, V lost 4 bases, and 1 base had no gene match. Germline CDR1 is SNHLY and CDR2 is FYNNEI. The data stem from a study of monozygotic twins with cystic fibrosis. Background on the study: Libraries were built from three micrograms of fragmented DNA using approximately 16 PCR cycles.

Overall study findings and caveats: Low clonality (median around 0.0095) suggested a mostly naive repertoire. Monozygotic CF twins shared more identical nucleotide clonotypes than unrelated patients. Co-twins had the most similar V usage for 13 of 16 pairs, J for 8.

The repertoire was sequenced with immunoSEQ multiplex PCR; TCRdb's copy has only in-frame clones and lacks some. The sample has approximately 8,700 clones; about 90% are singletons. The rearrangement joins TRBV2 to TRBJ2-7, with 8 bases lining up with TRBD2. Sequencing was carried out using blood. This receptor was taken from a boy between 2 and 15 years old with cystic fibrosis. This chain's CDR3 is CASSAGLAYEQYF. The CDR3 DNA sequence: TGTGCCAGCAGTGCGGGACTAGCCTACGAGCAGTACTTC.